A selection of T cell receptor beta chains follows, all from one sample in a study of OX40 agonist ivuxolimab in advanced cancers. Sequenced by immunoSEQ multiplex PCR; TCRdb stores in-frame clones only, minus some. The sample has approximately 46,000 clones, roughly 80% seen once. This specimen consisted of CD4+ or CD8+ T cells sorted from blood, obtained in a trial of the OX40 agonist ivuxolimab. The source of these receptors is an adult with an advanced solid tumor such as melanoma, head and neck, liver or kidney cancer. The conserved cysteine and the conserved F or W are not part of the CDR3 here. The D gene is left open where the match is weak.

TRBV28	TRBJ1-1	TRBD1	ASSPNQGVNTEAF
TRBV14	TRBJ2-5	TRBD1	ASSRLLDTGVQTQY
TRBV11-2	TRBJ2-4	NA	ASSLAGRLNIQY
TRBV15	TRBJ1-1	NA	ATRQSHGWDTEAF
TRBV7-2	TRBJ1-2	NA	ASSLGQDLGYT
TRBV5-1	TRBJ2-2	NA	ASSSSTVTGELF
TRBV2	TRBJ1-6	NA	ASSDHEINNSPLH
TRBV2	TRBJ1-1	NA	ASRASLNTEAF
TRBV4-1	TRBJ1-4	NA	ASSQGTTEKLF
TRBV6-1	TRBJ2-2	NA	ASSSGTITGELF
TRBV14	TRBJ2-6	NA	ASSQYPRRGPSSGANVLT
TRBV28	TRBJ1-4	NA	ASTEPRGNEKLF
TRBV28	TRBJ1-2	NA	ASSRIGRGYT
TRBV4-1	TRBJ2-1	TRBD2	ASSRGLGTYNEQF
TRBV10-3	TRBJ1-5	TRBD1	AISDFVGTGGNQPQH
TRBV19	TRBJ2-3	NA	ASSMGRSSSDTQY
TRBV5-1	TRBJ2-3	NA	ASSLRDPKTDTQY
TRBV21-1	TRBJ1-2	NA	ASSKDRANYGYT
TRBV19	TRBJ1-2	TRBD1	ASRPPRRTGGYGGGYT
TRBV19	TRBJ2-7	TRBD2	ASSIAGGWGYEQY
TRBV18	TRBJ1-1	NA	ASSLESGFMNTEAF
TRBV11-1	TRBJ2-3	TRBD1	ASSLGSGQGETDTQY
TRBV6-5	TRBJ1-5	TRBD1	ASSRAGTGNQPQH
TRBV19	TRBJ2-7	NA	ASSPGVPPYEQY
TRBV27	TRBJ2-7	TRBD2	ASSRTGGIEQY
TRBV28	TRBJ2-1	TRBD2	AILEIAGGKSSYNEQF
TRBV4-2	TRBJ2-2	NA	ASSQDDPRGTAGELF
TRBV7-2	TRBJ1-2	NA	ASSLRALTYT
TRBV9	TRBJ2-1	TRBD2	ASSVALAGVENEQF
TRBV6-5	TRBJ1-6	NA	ASVGAGSSPLH
TRBV10-3	TRBJ1-5	NA	AISDFRGNQPQH
TRBV19	TRBJ1-2	TRBD1	ASSPTGGAGYT
TRBV5-1	TRBJ2-5	NA	ASSLGSHSRTKETQY
TRBV9	TRBJ2-3	NA	ASSVGVGMASDTQY
TRBV4-1	TRBJ1-5	NA	ASSQDRTNQPQH
TRBV9	TRBJ2-1	TRBD2	ASSGLAASNEQF
TRBV19	TRBJ2-1	NA	ASSIRAGNSYNEQF
TRBV5-1	TRBJ2-7	NA	ASSLDGPLAYEQY
TRBV27	TRBJ2-5	NA	ASSFAYGEETQY
TRBV7-9	TRBJ2-7	NA	ASSSRGPYEQY
TRBV7-7	TRBJ2-7	TRBD2	ASSPISGIGGEQY
TRBV7-2	TRBJ1-4	NA	ASRAPGGEKLF
TRBV7-3	TRBJ2-1	TRBD2	ASSSGVAGYNEQF
TRBV9	TRBJ2-1	NA	ASSVGGVAPSQQF
TRBV7-3	TRBJ2-7	TRBD1	ASSSGQGPSYEQY
TRBV2	TRBJ1-1	NA	ASAKTRINTEAF
TRBV18	TRBJ2-2	TRBD2	ASSPSGRSGGTGELF
TRBV9	TRBJ1-1	TRBD1	ASSVGTGLHLNTEAF
TRBV18	TRBJ1-1	NA	ASSEATSSGNTEAF
TRBV19	TRBJ1-4	NA	ASKKGEVTNEKLF
TRBV25-1	TRBJ1-6	NA	ASRSGSYNSPLH
TRBV4-1	TRBJ1-1	NA	ASSQDLFQAAEAF